Following are 10 T cell receptor beta chains from one sample sequenced in a study of cytomegalovirus exposure and HLA in healthy donors. In the PCR, 60 Vbeta and 13 Jbeta primers were used. Here immunoSEQ multiplex PCR was the method, and the copy in TCRdb shows in-frame clones only, minus some. Of fewer than 200,000 clones listed, roughly 76% are singletons. Source material: PBMCs. The receptors stem from a man aged 60-69 years in good health and CMV-seronegative.

This chain connects TRBV4-3 to TRBJ2-7, with 10 positions matching TRBD1. The CDR3 loop spans 16 amino acids. Trimming removed 3 bases from V and 4 bases from J; junction bases left unmatched: 9. CDR1 is LGHNA and CDR2 is YSLEER in the germline V gene. The CDR3 reads CASSHSGTGEAYEQYF. The CDR3 coding sequence is TGCGCCAGCAGCCATTCCGGGACAGGGGAGGCATACGAGCAGTACTTC.

About this clone itself: Additional DNA sequences in this sample encode the identical CDR3. This chain connects TRBV9 to TRBJ2-1; 7 bases are shared with TRBD1. The J segment lost 4 bases and the V segment lost 0 bases, leaving 4 bases of the junction unmatched. The germline CDR1 and CDR2 sequences are SGDLS and YYNGEE. The CDR3 totals 15 residues. The CDR3 sequence: CASSVGQGSYNEQFF. The CDR3 DNA is TGTGCCAGCAGCGTAGGACAGGGCTCTTACAATGAGCAGTTCTTC. Supplemented by reference TRBV9 and TRBJ2-1, the full variable domain reads DSGVTQTPKHLITATGQRVTLRCSPRSGDLSVYWYQQSLDQGLQFLIQYYNGEERAKGNILERFSAQQFPDLHSELNLSSLELGDSALYFCASSVGQGSYNEQFFGPGTRLTVL.

This clone was seen a handful of times. One junction end does not reproduce the germline sequence, and a read error may be involved. V usage is TRBV6-5 and J usage is TRBJ1-1; no clear D. CDR3 length: 15 residues. Germline CDR1 and CDR2: MNHEY and SVGAGI. CDR3: CASSYSGGLKTEAFF. The CDR3 region has the DNA TGTGCCAGCAGTTACTCGGGAGGGCTGAAGACTGAAGCTTTCTTT.

The V and J genes are TRBV10-3 and TRBJ2-3; D gene ambiguous. Trimming removed 8 bases at V and 2 bases at J, with 11 bases between. The CDR3 is 13 residues long. Germline-derived CDR1 and CDR2 are ENHRY and SYGVKD. CDR3 bases: TGTGCCATCGGGCCCTCCCCCACAGATACGCAGTATTTT. It specifies CAIGPSPTDTQYF.

CDR3 DNA sequence: TGTGCCTGGATCCAGGTCGGGGGGTCCTACAATGAGCAGTTCTTC. It is translated as CAWIQVGGSYNEQFF. The chain is built from TRBV30 and TRBJ2-1; 7 nucleotides align to TRBD2. CDR3 length: 15 residues. Germline V gene lookup returns CDR1 GTSNPN and CDR2 SVGIG (reference sequence). V gave up 4 bases and J gave up 1 base; unmatched junction bases: 7.

The V and J genes are TRBV5-1 and TRBJ1-5; D not resolved. Trimming removed 0 bases from V and 3 bases from J, with 7 bases in between. Germline assignment: CDR1 SGHRS and CDR2 YFSETQ. The CDR3 loop spans 14 amino acids. CDR3 nucleotides: TGCGCCAGCAGCTTGGATAGCCTCAATCAGCCCCAGCATTTT. Translation: CASSLDSLNQPQHF.

The chain recombines TRBV14 with TRBJ2-7; 7 nucleotides line up with TRBD1. From germline, CDR1 is SGHDN and CDR2 FVKESK. Trimming at V came to 3 bases and at J to 6 bases, leaving 11 bases not matched to a gene. CDR3 length: 15 residues. The CDR3 spells CASSQAYRDSLEQYF. The DNA of the CDR3 is TGTGCCAGCAGCCAGGCATACCGGGACAGCCTCGAGCAGTACTTC.

V and J are TRBV6-6 and TRBJ2-7; 11 bases align to TRBD2. Germline values: CDR1 MNHNY, CDR2 SVGAGI (reference sequence). The trim removed 2 bases at V and 4 bases at J, leaving 7 bases unmatched. The CDR3 loop spans 16 amino acids. CDR3 loop: CASSYPVAGGAYEQYF. The DNA for the CDR3 is TGTGCCAGCAGTTACCCAGTAGCGGGAGGGGCTTACGAGCAGTACTTC.

The chain couples TRBV19 to TRBJ2-1; 14 bases agree with TRBD2. CDR1 is LNHDA and CDR2 is SQIVND in the germline V gene (reference sequence). The CDR3 is 19 residues long. Trimming removed 1 base from V and 4 bases from J; junction bases left unmatched: 9. CDR3 sequence reads: CASSIAGLAGVGDYNEQFF. As DNA, the CDR3 is TGTGCCAGTAGTATAGCGGGACTAGCGGGAGTGGGAGATTACAATGAGCAGTTCTTC.

The chain has TRBV10-3 and TRBJ1-1; TRBD1 matches at 7 bases. Unmatched junction bases numbered 9, after V lost 7 bases and J lost 7 bases. This CDR3 has 13 amino acids. Germline values: CDR1 ENHRY, CDR2 SYGVKD. The CDR3 bases are TGTGCCATCAAGGGGACAGAGTCTCGTGAAGCTTTCTTT. It translates to CAIKGTESREAFF.